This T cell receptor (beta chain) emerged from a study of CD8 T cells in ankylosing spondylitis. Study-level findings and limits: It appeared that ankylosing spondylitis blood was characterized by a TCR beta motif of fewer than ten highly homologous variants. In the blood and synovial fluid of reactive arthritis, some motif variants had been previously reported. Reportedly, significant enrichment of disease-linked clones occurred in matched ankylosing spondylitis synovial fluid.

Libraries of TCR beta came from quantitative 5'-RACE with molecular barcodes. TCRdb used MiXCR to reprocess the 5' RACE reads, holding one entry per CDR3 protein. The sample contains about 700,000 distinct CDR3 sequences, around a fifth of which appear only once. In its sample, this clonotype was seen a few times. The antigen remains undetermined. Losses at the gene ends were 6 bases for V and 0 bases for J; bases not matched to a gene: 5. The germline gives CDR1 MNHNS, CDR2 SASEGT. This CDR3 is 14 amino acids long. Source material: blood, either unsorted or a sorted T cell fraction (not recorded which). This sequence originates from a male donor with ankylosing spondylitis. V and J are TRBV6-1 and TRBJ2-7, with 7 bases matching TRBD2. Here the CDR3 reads CASSFLADSYEQYF. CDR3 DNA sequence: TGTGCCAGCAGCTTCCTAGCGGACTCCTACGAGCAGTACTTC.